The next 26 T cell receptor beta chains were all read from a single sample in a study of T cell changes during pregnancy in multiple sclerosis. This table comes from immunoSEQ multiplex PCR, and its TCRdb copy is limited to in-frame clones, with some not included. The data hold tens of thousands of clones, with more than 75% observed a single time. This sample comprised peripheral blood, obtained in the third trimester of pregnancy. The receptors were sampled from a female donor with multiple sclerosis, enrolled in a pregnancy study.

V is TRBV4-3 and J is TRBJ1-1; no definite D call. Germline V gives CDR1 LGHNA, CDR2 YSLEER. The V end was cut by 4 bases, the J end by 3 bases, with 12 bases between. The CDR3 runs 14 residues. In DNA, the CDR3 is TGCGCCAGCAGCCGGGGAGTCGGGGACACTGAAGCTTTCTTT. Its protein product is CASSRGVGDTEAFF.

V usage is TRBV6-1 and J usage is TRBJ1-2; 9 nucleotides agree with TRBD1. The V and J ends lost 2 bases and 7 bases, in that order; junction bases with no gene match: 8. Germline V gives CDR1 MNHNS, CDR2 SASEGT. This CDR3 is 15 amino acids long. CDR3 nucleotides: TGTGCCAGCAGTGAAACATTAACAGGGGGCTTTGGCTACACCTTC. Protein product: CASSETLTGGFGYTF.

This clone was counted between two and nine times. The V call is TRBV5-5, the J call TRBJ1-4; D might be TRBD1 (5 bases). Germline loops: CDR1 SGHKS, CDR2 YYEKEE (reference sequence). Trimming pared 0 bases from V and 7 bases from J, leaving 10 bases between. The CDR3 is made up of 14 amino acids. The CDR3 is CASSLVPGSEKLFF. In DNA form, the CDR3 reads TGTGCCAGCAGCTTGGTTCCAGGGTCTGAAAAACTGTTTTTT.

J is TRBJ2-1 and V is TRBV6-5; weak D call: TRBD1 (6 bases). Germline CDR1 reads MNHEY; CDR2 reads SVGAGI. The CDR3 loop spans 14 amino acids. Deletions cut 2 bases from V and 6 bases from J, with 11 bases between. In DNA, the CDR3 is TGTGCCAGCAGTTACCACCAAGGGGGCAATGAGCAGTTCTTC. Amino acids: CASSYHQGGNEQFF.

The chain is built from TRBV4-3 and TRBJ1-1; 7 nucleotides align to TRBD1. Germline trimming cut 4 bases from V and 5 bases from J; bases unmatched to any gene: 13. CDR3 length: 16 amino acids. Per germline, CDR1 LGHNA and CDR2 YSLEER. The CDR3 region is CASSLILEGAGTEAFF. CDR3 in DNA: TGCGCCAGCAGCCTAATCTTAGAGGGGGCTGGAACTGAAGCTTTCTTT.

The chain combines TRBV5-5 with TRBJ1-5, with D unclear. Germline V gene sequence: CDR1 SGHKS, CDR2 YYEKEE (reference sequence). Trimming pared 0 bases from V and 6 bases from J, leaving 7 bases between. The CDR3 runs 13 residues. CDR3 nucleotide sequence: TGTGCCAGCAGCTTGGACACCCTTCAGCCCCAGCATTTT. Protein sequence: CASSLDTLQPQHF. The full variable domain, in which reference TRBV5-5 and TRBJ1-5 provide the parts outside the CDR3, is DAGVTQSPTHLIKTRGQQVTLRCSPISGHKSVSWYQQVLGQGPQFIFQYYEKEERGRGNFPDRFSARQFPNYSSELNVNALLLGDSALYLCASSLDTLQPQHFGDGTRLSIL.

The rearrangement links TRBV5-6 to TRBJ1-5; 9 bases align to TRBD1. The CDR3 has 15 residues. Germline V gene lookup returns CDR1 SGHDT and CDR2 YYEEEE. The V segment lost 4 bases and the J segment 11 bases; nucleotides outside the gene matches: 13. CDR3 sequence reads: CASSLGQGRFLAQHF. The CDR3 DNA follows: TGTGCCAGCAGCCTCGGACAGGGGCGCTTTCTGGCCCAGCATTTT.

CDR3 protein: CASSPTMNLDTQYF. For the CDR3, the DNA is TGCGCCAGCAGCCCTACGATGAACCTTGATACGCAGTATTTT. The chain couples TRBV4-3 to TRBJ2-3; D call uncertain. CDR3 length equals 14 residues. The V gene's germline CDR1 is LGHNA and CDR2 YSLEER. Trimming pared 4 bases from V and 6 bases from J, leaving 14 bases between.

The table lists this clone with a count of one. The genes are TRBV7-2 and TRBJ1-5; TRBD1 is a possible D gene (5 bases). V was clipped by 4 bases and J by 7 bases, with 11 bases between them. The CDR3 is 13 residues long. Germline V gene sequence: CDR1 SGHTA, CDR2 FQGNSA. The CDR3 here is CASSSIRGQPQHF. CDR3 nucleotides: TGTGCCAGCAGCTCAATTAGGGGACAGCCCCAGCATTTT. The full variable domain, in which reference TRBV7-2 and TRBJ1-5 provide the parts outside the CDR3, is GAGVSQSPSNKVTEKGKDVELRCDPISGHTALYWYRQSLGQGLEFLIYFQGNSAPDKSGLPSDRFSAERTGGSVSTLTIQRTQQEDSAVYLCASSSIRGQPQHFGDGTRLSIL.

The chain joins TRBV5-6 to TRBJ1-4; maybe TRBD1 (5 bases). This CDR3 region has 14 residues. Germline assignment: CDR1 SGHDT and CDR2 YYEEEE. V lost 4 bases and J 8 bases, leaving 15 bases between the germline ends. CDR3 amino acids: CASSPRTNWEKLFF. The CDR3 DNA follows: TGTGCCAGCAGCCCAAGGACAAACTGGGAAAAACTGTTTTTT.

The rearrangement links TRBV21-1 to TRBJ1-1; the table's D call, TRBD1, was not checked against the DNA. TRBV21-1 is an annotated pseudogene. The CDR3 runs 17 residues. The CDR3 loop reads CASSQDAYRGSQTEAFF. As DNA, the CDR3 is TGTGCCAGCAGCCAGGATGCGTACAGGGGAAGTCAAACTGAAGCTTTCTTT.

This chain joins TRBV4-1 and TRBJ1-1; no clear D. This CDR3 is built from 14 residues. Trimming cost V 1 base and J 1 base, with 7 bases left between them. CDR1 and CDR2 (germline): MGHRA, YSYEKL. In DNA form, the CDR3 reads TGCGCCAGCAGCCAAGTACGGGGGAACACTGAAGCTTTCTTT. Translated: CASSQVRGNTEAFF.

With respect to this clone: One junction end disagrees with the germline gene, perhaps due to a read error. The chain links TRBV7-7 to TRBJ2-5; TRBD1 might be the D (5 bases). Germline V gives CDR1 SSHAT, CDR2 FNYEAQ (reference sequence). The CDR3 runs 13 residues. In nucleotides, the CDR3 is TGTGCTAGCAGCCTCAGGGTTAGGGAGACCCAGTACTTC. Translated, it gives CASSLRVRETQYF.

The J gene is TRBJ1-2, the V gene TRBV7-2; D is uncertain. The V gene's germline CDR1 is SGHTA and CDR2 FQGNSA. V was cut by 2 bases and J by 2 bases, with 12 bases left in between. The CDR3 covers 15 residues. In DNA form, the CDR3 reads TGTGCCAGCAGCTTATTACACCCGCAGAACTATGGCTACACCTTC. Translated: CASSLLHPQNYGYTF.

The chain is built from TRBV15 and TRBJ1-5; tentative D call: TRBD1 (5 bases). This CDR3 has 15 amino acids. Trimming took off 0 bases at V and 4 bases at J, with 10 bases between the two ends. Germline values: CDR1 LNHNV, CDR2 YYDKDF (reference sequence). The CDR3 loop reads CATSRDPAGNQPQHF. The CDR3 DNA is TGTGCCACCAGCAGAGATCCCGCAGGGAATCAGCCCCAGCATTTT.

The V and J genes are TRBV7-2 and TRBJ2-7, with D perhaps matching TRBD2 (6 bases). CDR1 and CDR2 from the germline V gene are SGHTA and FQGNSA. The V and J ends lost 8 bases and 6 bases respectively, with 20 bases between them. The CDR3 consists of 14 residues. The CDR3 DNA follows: TGTGCCAGCCGCGGGGTATTTCTACCCGGCGAGCAGTACTTC. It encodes CASRGVFLPGEQYF.

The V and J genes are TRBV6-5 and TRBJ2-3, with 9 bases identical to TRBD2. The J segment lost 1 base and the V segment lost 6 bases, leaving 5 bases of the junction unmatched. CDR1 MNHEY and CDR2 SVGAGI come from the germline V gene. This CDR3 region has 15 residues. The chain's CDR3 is CASRNSGGGTDTQYF. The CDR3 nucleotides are TGTGCCAGCAGGAATAGCGGGGGAGGCACAGATACGCAGTATTTT.

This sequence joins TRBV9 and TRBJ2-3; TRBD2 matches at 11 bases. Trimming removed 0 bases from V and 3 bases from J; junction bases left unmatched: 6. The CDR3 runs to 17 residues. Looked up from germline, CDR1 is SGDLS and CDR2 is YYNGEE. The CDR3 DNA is TGTGCCAGCAGCGTAGGGTTAGCGGGGGGGAGGACAGATACGCAGTATTTT. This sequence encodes CASSVGLAGGRTDTQYF.

The DNA for the CDR3 is TGTGCCAGCATCACAGGGCAGAACACTGAAGCTTTCTTT. As protein: CASITGQNTEAFF. The chain has TRBV2 and TRBJ1-1; tentative D call: TRBD1 (6 bases). This CDR3 is 13 amino acids long. V dropped 7 bases and J dropped 1 base, with 10 bases sitting between them. Germline V CDR1 and CDR2: SNHLY, FYNNEI.

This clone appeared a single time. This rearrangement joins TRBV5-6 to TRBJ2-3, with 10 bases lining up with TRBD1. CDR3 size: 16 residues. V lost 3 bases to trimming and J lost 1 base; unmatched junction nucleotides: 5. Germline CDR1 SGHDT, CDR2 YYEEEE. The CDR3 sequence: CASSSTGGVGTDTQYF. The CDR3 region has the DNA TGTGCCAGCAGCTCGACAGGGGGCGTGGGCACAGATACGCAGTATTTT.

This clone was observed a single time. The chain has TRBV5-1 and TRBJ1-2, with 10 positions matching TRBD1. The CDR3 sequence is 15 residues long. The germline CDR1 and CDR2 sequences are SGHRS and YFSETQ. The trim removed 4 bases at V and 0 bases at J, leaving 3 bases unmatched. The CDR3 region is CASSTGQGANYGYTF. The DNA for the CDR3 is TGCGCCAGCAGCACCGGACAGGGGGCTAACTATGGCTACACCTTC.

This chain's CDR3 is CASSYLGQGGETQYF. CDR3 nucleotides: TGCGCCAGCAGTTACCTGGGACAGGGTGGAGAGACCCAGTACTTC. This chain links TRBV4-1 with TRBJ2-5, with 9 bases matching TRBD1. J gave up 4 bases and V 6 bases, and 9 bases lay outside the gene matches. This CDR3 comprises 15 residues. Germline loops: CDR1 MGHRA, CDR2 YSYEKL.

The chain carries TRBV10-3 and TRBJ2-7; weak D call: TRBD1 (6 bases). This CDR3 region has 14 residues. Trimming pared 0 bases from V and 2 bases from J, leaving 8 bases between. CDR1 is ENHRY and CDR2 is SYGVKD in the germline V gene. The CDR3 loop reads CAISESTGTYEQYF. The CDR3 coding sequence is TGTGCCATCAGTGAGTCGACAGGAACCTACGAGCAGTACTTC.

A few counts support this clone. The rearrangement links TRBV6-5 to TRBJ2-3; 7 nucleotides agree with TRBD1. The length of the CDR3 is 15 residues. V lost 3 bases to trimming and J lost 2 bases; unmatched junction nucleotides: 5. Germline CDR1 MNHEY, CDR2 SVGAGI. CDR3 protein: CASSYSGQLTDTQYF. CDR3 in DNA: TGTGCCAGCAGTTATTCGGGACAGCTCACAGATACGCAGTATTTT.

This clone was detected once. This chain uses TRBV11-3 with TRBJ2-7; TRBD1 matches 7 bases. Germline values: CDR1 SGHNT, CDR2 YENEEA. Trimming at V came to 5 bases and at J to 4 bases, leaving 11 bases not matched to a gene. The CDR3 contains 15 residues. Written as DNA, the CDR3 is TGTGCCAGCAGCCGCGACAGGGAAAGACCTTACGAGCAGTACTTC. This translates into CASSRDRERPYEQYF.

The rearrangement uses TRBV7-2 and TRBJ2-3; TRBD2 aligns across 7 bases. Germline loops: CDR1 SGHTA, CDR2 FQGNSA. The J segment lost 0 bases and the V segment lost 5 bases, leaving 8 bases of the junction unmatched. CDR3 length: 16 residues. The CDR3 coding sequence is TGTGCCAGCAGCACCCGACTAGCCGGGAGCACAGATACGCAGTATTTT. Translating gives CASSTRLAGSTDTQYF.